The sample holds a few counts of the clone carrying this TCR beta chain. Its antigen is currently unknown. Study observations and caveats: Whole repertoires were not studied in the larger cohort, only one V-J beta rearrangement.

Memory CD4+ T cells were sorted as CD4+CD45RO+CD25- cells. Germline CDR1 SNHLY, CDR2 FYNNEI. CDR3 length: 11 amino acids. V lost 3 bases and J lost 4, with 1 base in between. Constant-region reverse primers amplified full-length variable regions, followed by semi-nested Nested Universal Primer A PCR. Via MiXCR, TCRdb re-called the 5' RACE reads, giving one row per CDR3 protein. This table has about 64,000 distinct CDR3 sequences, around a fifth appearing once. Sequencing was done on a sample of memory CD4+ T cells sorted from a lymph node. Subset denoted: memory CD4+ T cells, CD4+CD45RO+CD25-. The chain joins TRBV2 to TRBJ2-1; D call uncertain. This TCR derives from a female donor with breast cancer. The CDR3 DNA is TGTGCCAGCAGTGAGTACAATGAGCAGTTCTTC. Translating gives CASSEYNEQFF.